A selection of T cell receptor beta chains follows, all from one sample in a study of blood T cell repertoires in COVID-19. TCRdb keeps only in-frame clones here, not all; method: immunoSEQ multiplex PCR. The sample holds about 260,000 clones; about 88% are singletons and the top ten take approximately 4.3%. Sequencing used peripheral blood. These receptors were obtained from a man aged 55-75 years who had recovered from COVID-19. CDR3s include the opening cysteine and the closing phenylalanine or tryptophan. D genes are given only for firm matches. Rows may omit the clone size; those that give it use once, few, many or a size class.

clone_size,v_call,j_call,d_call,cdr3_nt,cdr3_aa
NA,TRBV4-1,TRBJ1-6,TRBD1,TGCGCCAGCAGCCAAGATAGACAGGGTTTGAGCTCCTATAATTCACCCCTCCACTTT,CASSQDRQGLSSYNSPLHF
NA,TRBV5-1,TRBJ2-3,NA,TGCGCCAGCAGCTTGCGTCTCGGCACAGATACGCAGTATTTT,CASSLRLGTDTQYF
NA,TRBV5-4,TRBJ2-7,NA,TGTGCCAGCAGCTTCGAACAGGCCTCCTACGAGCAGTACTTC,CASSFEQASYEQYF
NA,TRBV5-1,TRBJ1-1,TRBD1,TGCGCCAGCAGCTTGGCAGGGGGGATCACCACTGAAGCTTTCTTT,CASSLAGGITTEAFF
NA,TRBV20-1,TRBJ1-6,NA,TGCAGTGTTACAGGGAAAGAGGCCCTCCACTTT,CSVTGKEALHF
NA,TRBV7-9,TRBJ2-1,TRBD2,TGTGCCAGCAGTTTAGCGGGGGGGCACAATGAGCAGTTCTTC,CASSLAGGHNEQFF
NA,TRBV9,TRBJ2-2,NA,TGTGCCAGCAGCCAACCCACCGGGACCGGGGAGCTGTTTTTT,CASSQPTGTGELFF
NA,TRBV20-1,TRBJ2-7,NA,TGCAGTGCTAGTCGCGGGGCCACTAGGATCGACGAGCAGTACTTC,CSASRGATRIDEQYF
NA,TRBV6-5,TRBJ1-2,TRBD1,TGTGCCAGCAGTCCGACAGGGTGGTATGGCTACACCTTC,CASSPTGWYGYTF
once,TRBV13,TRBJ2-7,NA,TGTGCCAGCAGCTTAGGCAGGGACGAGCAGTACTTC,CASSLGRDEQYF
NA,TRBV7-9,TRBJ1-5,NA,TGTGCCAGCAGCAAGACAGGTGCCAATCAGCCCCAGCATTTT,CASSKTGANQPQHF
NA,TRBV4-2,TRBJ1-2,NA,TGTGCCAGCAGCCAAGGGGCAGGGGGCTACACCTTC,CASSQGAGGYTF